This TCR beta chain was sequenced during a study of post-analysis software for immune sequencing data. Study-level information: Disease courses included relapsing-remitting, secondary progressive and progressive-relapsing multiple sclerosis.

The TCR beta cDNA libraries carried unique molecular identifiers. TCRdb ran MiXCR on the PCR reads and lists one entry per CDR3 protein. There are 350,000 to 450,000 distinct CDR3 sequences in the sample; less than 40% occur only once, and 13% lies in the top ten. Points from the study as a whole: F measure clustering grouped samples strongly by preparation batch. Included in a set of about five TRBV segments more frequent in patients than controls were TRBV5-6, TRBV5-1 and TRBV20-1. Compared against controls, patients with multiple sclerosis displayed significantly lower normalized Chao1 diversity.

Germline assignment: CDR1 MGHDK and CDR2 SYGVNS. The CDR3 is made up of 14 amino acids. The V end was cut by 2 bases, the J end by 7 bases, with 12 bases between. Turning to this clonotype: Its antigen remains unknown.

The sequence derives from a girl between 5 and 17 years old with multiple sclerosis. This chain links TRBV25-1 with TRBJ1-5; tentative D call: TRBD1 (6 bases). The sample consisted of blood. The CDR3 spells CASSEGGWGQPQHF. CDR3 bases: TGTGCCAGCAGTGAAGGGGGCTGGGGACAGCCCCAGCATTTT.